This T cell receptor beta chain emerged from a study of metastatic and nonmetastatic thyroid tumors. Whole-study context: Malignant thyroid and benign thyroid patients provided blood and tumor or nodule tissue whose repertoires were compared.

MiXCR was used by TCRdb to re-call the PCR reads. The table shows roughly 18,000 clones, with about 33% occurring only once. This CDR3 is 18 amino acids long. Germline values: CDR1 DFQATT, CDR2 SNEGSKA (reference sequence). J gave up 7 bases and V 3 bases, and 21 bases lay outside the gene matches. This clone was detected many times. Prior to thyroid surgery, none of the patients had received any treatment. This chain links TRBV20-1 with TRBJ2-1, with 7 bases that match TRBD2. The sequenced sample consisted of tumor tissue. The clonotype originates from a female donor with papillary thyroid cancer or a benign thyroid nodule (not recorded which). Some clones in this sample may be carry-over from other donors' samples. The CDR3 sequence: CSASFLGRAGVLQNEQFF. CDR3 coding DNA: TGCAGTGCTAGTTTTCTGGGGCGGGCGGGAGTACTACAGAATGAGCAGTTCTTC.